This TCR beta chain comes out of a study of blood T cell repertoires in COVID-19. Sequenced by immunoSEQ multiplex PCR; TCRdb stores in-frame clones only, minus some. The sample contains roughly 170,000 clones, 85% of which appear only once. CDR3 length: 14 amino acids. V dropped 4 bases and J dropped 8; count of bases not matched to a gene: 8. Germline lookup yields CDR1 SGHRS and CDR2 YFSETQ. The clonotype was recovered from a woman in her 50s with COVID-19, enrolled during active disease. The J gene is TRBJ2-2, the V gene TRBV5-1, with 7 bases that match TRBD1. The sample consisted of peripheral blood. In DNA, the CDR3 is TGCGCCAGCAGCCCCGACAGGGTCGGGGGGGAGCTGTTTTTT. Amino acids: CASSPDRVGGELFF.